A few counts support the clone carrying this T cell receptor beta chain. These data are taken from a study of T cell changes during pregnancy in multiple sclerosis. Assay: immunoSEQ multiplex PCR; the TCRdb copy retains only in-frame clones and omits some. The sample shows about 100,000 clones, over 80% of them seen only once. The germline V gene encodes CDR1 SGHKS and CDR2 YYEKEE (reference sequence). V trimming: 4 bases; J trimming: 4 bases; junction bases outside the gene matches: 3. The CDR3 has 14 residues. This chain connects TRBV5-5 to TRBJ1-2, with TRBD1 matching over 11 bases. The clonotype comes from a female donor with multiple sclerosis, enrolled in a pregnancy study. Sequenced here: peripheral blood, sampled after pregnancy. CDR3 sequence: CASSPGTGGYGYTF. As DNA, the CDR3 is TGTGCCAGCAGCCCCGGGACAGGGGGCTATGGCTACACCTTC.